Following are 18 T cell receptor beta chains from one sample sequenced in a study of T cells in localized non-small cell lung cancer. Here immunoSEQ multiplex PCR was the method, and the copy in TCRdb shows in-frame clones only, minus some. The sample holds about 31,000 clones, 90% to 95% seen once. The specimen comprised peripheral blood, sampled before any cancer treatment. The receptors were sampled from a woman between 35 and 70 years old with stage I lung adenocarcinoma.

This clone appeared once. The V gene is TRBV2, the J gene TRBJ2-1, with D possibly matching TRBD2 (5 bases). From germline, CDR1 is SNHLY and CDR2 FYNNEI. The V gene lost 6 bases and the J gene lost 4 bases, with 7 bases spanning the gap. The CDR3 is 12 amino acids. CDR3 in DNA: TGTGCCAGCAGGGGGAGTTACAATGAGCAGTTCTTC. Translated, it gives CASRGSYNEQFF.

The chain combines TRBV7-2 with TRBJ2-5; the match to TRBD2 covers 13 bases. The length of the CDR3 is 17 residues. The junction had 8 bases not matched to a gene; V was cut back by 2 bases and J by 5 bases. Germline assignment: CDR1 SGHTA and CDR2 FQGNSA. CDR3 in DNA: TGTGCCAGCAGCTTAATTGGAACTAGCGGGAGGGGGGAGACCCAGTACTTC. This translates into CASSLIGTSGRGETQYF.

V is TRBV7-2 and J is TRBJ2-1; the D gene could be TRBD1 or TRBD2 (5 bases each). Germline V gives CDR1 SGHTA, CDR2 FQGNSA. With 2 bases removed from V and 0 bases from J, the gap between germline ends came to 8 bases. The CDR3 sequence is 15 residues long. CDR3 bases: TGTGCCAGCAGCTTATCAGGGAGCTCCTACAATGAGCAGTTCTTC. Amino acids: CASSLSGSSYNEQFF.

V usage is TRBV11-3 and J usage is TRBJ2-7; 11 bases fit TRBD1. J was trimmed by 1 base and V by 0 bases; bases with no gene match: 5. Germline assignment: CDR1 SGHNT and CDR2 YENEEA. The CDR3 spans 17 residues. Here the CDR3 DNA reads TGTGCCAGCAGCTTAGATCTCGGGACAGGGGGGTCCTACGAGCAGTACTTC. Translating gives CASSLDLGTGGSYEQYF.

This chain connects TRBV18 to TRBJ1-3; D gene ambiguous. Trimming left V 4 bases short and J 4 bases short, with 8 bases between. Germline V gene data show CDR1 as KGHSH and CDR2 as LQKENI. The CDR3 extends over 13 amino acids. The CDR3 reads CASSRTQGNTIYF. The CDR3 DNA follows: TGTGCCAGCTCACGCACTCAGGGAAACACCATATATTTT.

The J gene is TRBJ2-5, the V gene TRBV5-1; 8 nucleotides line up with TRBD1. The germline V gene encodes CDR1 SGHRS and CDR2 YFSETQ. V lost 4 bases and J lost 5; bases outside the gene matches: 4. The CDR3 length is 13 residues. The CDR3 reads CASSTGQEETQYF. CDR3 nucleotides: TGCGCCAGCAGCACGGGACAGGAGGAGACCCAGTACTTC.

V and J are TRBV5-5 and TRBJ1-2, with D perhaps TRBD1 (6 bases). Germline V CDR1 and CDR2: SGHKS, YYEKEE (reference sequence). This CDR3 has 16 amino acids. Trimming removed 4 bases at V and 4 bases at J, with 20 bases between. The CDR3 spells CASSPLPAGAGYGYTF. DNA for the CDR3: TGTGCCAGCAGCCCCCTCCCCGCGGGGGCCGGCTATGGCTACACCTTC.

This clone is classed as medium-sized. The gene calls are TRBV19 and TRBJ1-1; 7 bases match TRBD1. Germline V lookup: CDR1 LNHDA, CDR2 SQIVND (reference sequence). CDR3 length: 13 residues. The trim removed 4 bases at V and 7 bases at J, leaving 6 bases unmatched. CDR3 DNA sequence: TGTGCCAGTAGTAGAGGGACAGCAGATGAAGCTTTCTTT. This codes for CASSRGTADEAFF. Supplemented by reference TRBV19 and TRBJ1-1, the full variable domain reads DGGITQSPKYLFRKEGQNVTLSCEQNLNHDAMYWYRQDPGQGLRLIYYSQIVNDFQKGDIAEGYSVSREKKESFPLTVTSAQKNPTAFYLCASSRGTADEAFFGQGTRLTVV.

This chain uses TRBV7-9 with TRBJ2-1; no clear D gene. V was pared by 3 bases and J by 0 bases, with 6 bases between. The CDR3 sequence is 14 residues long. Germline V CDR1 and CDR2: SEHNR, FQNEAQ (reference sequence). CDR3 bases: TGTGCCAGCAGCTTTCATAGCTCCTACAATGAGCAGTTCTTC. Its translation is CASSFHSSYNEQFF.

The chain is built from TRBV15 and TRBJ2-3, with D perhaps matching TRBD1 (5 bases). V gave up 3 bases and J gave up 0 bases, with 13 bases separating them. The germline V gene has CDR1 LNHNV and CDR2 YYDKDF (reference sequence). The length of the CDR3 is 16 residues. The CDR3 region is CATSSRIRGSTDTQYF. In DNA, the CDR3 is TGTGCCACCAGCAGCAGGATAAGGGGTAGCACAGATACGCAGTATTTT.

The genes are TRBV7-3 and TRBJ2-7; 7 bases agree with TRBD1. Germline CDR1 is SGHTA and CDR2 is FQGTGA. The trim removed 5 bases at V and 3 bases at J, leaving 10 bases unmatched. The CDR3 sequence is 15 residues long. The chain's CDR3 is CASSSRGIGIYEQYF. The CDR3 DNA sequence: TGTGCCAGCAGCAGCAGGGGGATTGGGATCTACGAGCAGTACTTC.

This chain connects TRBV6-6 to TRBJ1-1; D is undetermined. The CDR3 extends over 13 amino acids. CDR1 is MNHNY and CDR2 is SVGAGI in the germline V gene (reference sequence). Between the trimmed V and J ends, which lost 2 bases and 6 bases, there was a span of 10 bases. CDR3 bases: TGTGCCAGCAGTTACAGGGCAGCCCCTGAAGCTTTCTTT. It is translated as CASSYRAAPEAFF.

The V gene is TRBV5-6, the J gene TRBJ2-6, with D maybe TRBD1 (5 bases). CDR1 is SGHDT and CDR2 is YYEEEE in the germline V gene. Trimming pared 3 bases from V and 2 bases from J, leaving 9 bases between. There are 15 residues in the CDR3. The DNA for the CDR3 is TGTGCCAGCAGCTCCACAGGTACTGGGGCCAACGTCCTGACTTTC. Protein: CASSSTGTGANVLTF.

The chain links TRBV10-1 to TRBJ1-1; TRBD1 is a possible D gene (5 bases). CDR1 is WNHNN, CDR2 SYGVQD, per germline (reference sequence). The CDR3 contains 15 residues. Trimming shortened V by 0 bases and J by 3 bases, and 11 bases separated the two germline ends. This CDR3 reads CASSESLGRDTEAFF. CDR3 DNA sequence: TGCGCCAGCAGTGAGTCGCTGGGCAGGGACACTGAAGCTTTCTTT.

The sample holds one count of this clone. J is TRBJ2-1 and V is TRBV27; D possibly corresponds to TRBD1 (6 bases). The CDR3 has 15 amino acids. V lost 5 bases, J lost 3 bases, and 14 bases lay in between. Germline lookup yields CDR1 MNHEY and CDR2 SMNVEV (reference sequence). The CDR3 spells CASSPPGVGYNEQFF. As DNA, the CDR3 is TGTGCCAGCAGTCCACCAGGGGTAGGCTACAATGAGCAGTTCTTC.

The chain combines TRBV5-8 with TRBJ1-5; weak D call: TRBD1 (6 bases). The V end lost 4 bases, the J end lost 4 bases, and 18 bases lay between the germline ends. Germline-derived CDR1 and CDR2 are SGHTS and YDEGEE. CDR3 length: 16 residues. In DNA, the CDR3 is TGTGCCAGCAGCCCCTTGCAGGGGCCACGGAATCAGCCCCAGCATTTT. It codes for CASSPLQGPRNQPQHF.

CDR3 nucleotides: TGTGCCAGCAGCGTAGCAGGGCGCGGAAACACCATATATTTT. Its translation is CASSVAGRGNTIYF. This sequence joins TRBV9 and TRBJ1-3; D is perhaps TRBD1 (5 bases). V lost 0 bases to trimming and J lost 4 bases, with 8 bases between them. The CDR3 sequence is 14 residues long. The V gene's germline CDR1 is SGDLS and CDR2 YYNGEE. The complete variable domain, with remaining parts taken from reference TRBV9 and TRBJ1-3, reads DSGVTQTPKHLITATGQRVTLRCSPRSGDLSVYWYQQSLDQGLQFLIQYYNGEERAKGNILERFSAQQFPDLHSELNLSSLELGDSALYFCASSVAGRGNTIYFGEGSWLTVV.

The CDR3 nucleotides read TGTGCCAGCAGCTCGTCCGGGACGATAAATTCACCCCTCCACTTT. Amino acids: CASSSSGTINSPLHF. The J gene is TRBJ1-6, the V gene TRBV11-2; a possible D gene is TRBD1 (5 bases). CDR3 length equals 15 residues. Trimming shortened V by 4 bases and J by 7 bases, and 14 bases separated the two germline ends. Germline loops: CDR1 SGHAT, CDR2 FQNNGV.